This T cell receptor (beta chain) was obtained from a study of T cell changes during pregnancy in multiple sclerosis. Produced via immunoSEQ multiplex PCR; TCRdb's table is partial and in-frame only. The data contain about 59,000 clones, approximately 94% of them seen just once; the ten biggest clones take up around 2.5%. CDR1 and CDR2 from the germline V gene are SNHLY and FYNNEI. V lost 0 bases and J 0 bases, leaving 15 bases between the germline ends. The CDR3 is 17 amino acids. This TCR was recovered from a female donor with multiple sclerosis, enrolled in a pregnancy study. The rearrangement links TRBV2 to TRBJ2-7; D may be TRBD2 (7 bases). This material consisted of CD8+ T cells from peripheral blood mononuclear cells, taken after pregnancy. The CDR3 coding sequence is TGTGCCAGCAGTGAAGCGCACGGGGGGCCCCTCTCCTACGAGCAGTACTTC. Amino acids: CASSEAHGGPLSYEQYF.